One and the same sample provided the 3 T cell receptor beta chains below, sequenced in a study of cytomegalovirus exposure and HLA in healthy donors. 60 Vbeta and 13 Jbeta primers were used in PCR. This table comes from immunoSEQ multiplex PCR, and its TCRdb copy is limited to in-frame clones, with some not included. The sample consists of about 120,000 clones, approximately 65% of them appearing once. Sequenced: PBMCs. The receptor set was obtained from a man aged 18 to 29 in good health and CMV-seronegative.

The V and J genes are TRBV29-1 and TRBJ1-1, with TRBD1 matching over 8 bases. CDR1 is SQVTM, CDR2 ANQGSEA, per germline. With V trimmed by 4 bases and J by 10 bases, 5 bases remained unmatched. The CDR3 has 11 amino acids. The CDR3 DNA reads TGCAGCGTTGTGACAGGGGCGCTAGCTTTCTTT. Translation: CSVVTGALAFF. Together with reference TRBV29-1 and TRBJ1-1, the CDR3 gives the full variable domain: SAVISQKPSRDICQRGTSLTIQCQVDSQVTMMFWYRQQPGQSLTLIATANQGSEATYESGFVIDKFPISRPNLTFSTLTVSNMSPEDSSIYLCSVVTGALAFFGQGTRLTVV.

This chain joins TRBV9 and TRBJ2-1, with 10 nucleotides matching TRBD2. This CDR3 has 13 amino acids. With 5 bases clipped from V and 7 bases from J, the junction kept 3 bases outside the gene matches. From germline, CDR1 is SGDLS and CDR2 YYNGEE. CDR3 sequence (DNA): TGTGCCAGCAGGCGTAGCGGGGGGAATGAGCAGTTCTTC. As protein: CASRRSGGNEQFF.

The chain is built from TRBV10-1 and TRBJ1-6; possible D gene TRBD1, 5 bases. V was cut by 6 bases and J by 7 bases, with 10 bases left in between. In germline, CDR1 is WNHNN, CDR2 SYGVQD (reference sequence). CDR3 length: 13 amino acids. The CDR3, as DNA: TGCGCCAGCAGCCGGGACTCCAATTCACCCCTCCACTTT. This translates into CASSRDSNSPLHF.